This T cell receptor (beta chain) was found in a study of response to subunit inactivated influenza vaccine. From germline, CDR1 is DFQATT and CDR2 SNEGSKA (reference sequence). The CDR3 totals 17 residues. With 3 bases removed from V and 0 bases from J, the gap between germline ends came to 20 bases. Overall study results and limits: Few additional T cells are recruited per seasonal influenza vaccination, authors suggested.

TCRdb independently ran MiXCR on the RT-PCR reads; one entry per CDR3 protein. The sample holds hundreds of thousands of distinct CDR3 sequences, 12% seen once. Details on this clonotype: Antigen specificity is unknown.

The sample consisted of PBMCs from blood, taken on the day of vaccination. This receptor was obtained from a man aged 50-59 years who received an inactivated influenza vaccine. The gene calls are TRBV20-1 and TRBJ1-1, with a possible D match to TRBD1 (6 bases). CDR3 DNA: TGCAGTGCTAGTCATCCTCTGGGGGCGGCGATGAACACTGAAGCTTTCTTT. It yields the protein CSASHPLGAAMNTEAFF.